A selection of T cell receptor beta chains follows, all from one sample in a study of response to subunit inactivated influenza vaccine. One entry per CDR3 protein, called by TCRdb with MiXCR from the RT-PCR reads. The table includes approximately 520,000 distinct CDR3 sequences, 25% detected once. Material: CD4+ T cells sorted from PBMCs, obtained roughly 5 days after vaccination. Every receptor here comes from a man in his fifties who received an inactivated influenza vaccine. Each CDR3 is given with its conserved first and last residue. A D gene is named only where the DNA matches it firmly. Clone size is given for some rows only: seen once, a few or many times, or a class if the clone is expanded.

-,TRBV12-3/TRBV12-4,TRBJ2-3,-,TGTGCCAGCAGTTTCCCAAGGGAGCTAGCTGGAGATACGCAGTATTTT,CASSFPRELAGDTQYF
-,TRBV20-1,TRBJ2-7,few,TGCAGTGCTAGAGGGTCTGGGGCGGGATTACTCTACGAGCAGTACTTC,CSARGSGAGLLYEQYF
TRBD1,TRBV3-1,TRBJ1-2,few,TGTGCCAGCAGCCAAGGCCCCCCAGGGGGGAGCTATGGCTACACCTTC,CASSQGPPGGSYGYTF
TRBD2,TRBV20-1,TRBJ2-5,few,TGCAGTGCCCCTAAACTAGCGGGAGAGGGAGAGACCCAGTACTTC,CSAPKLAGEGETQYF
-,TRBV12-3/TRBV12-4,TRBJ2-7,few,TGTGCCAGCAGTTTAACAGGGTGGAACGAGCAGTACTTC,CASSLTGWNEQYF
-,TRBV27,TRBJ2-3,few,TGTGCCAGCAAGGTGGCCACTAGCACAGATACGCAGTATTTT,CASKVATSTDTQYF
TRBD2,TRBV20-1,TRBJ2-3,many,TGCAGTGCTAGAGATCTAAGGCGAGCGGGAGATGTTACTACGCAGTATTTT,CSARDLRRAGDVTTQYF
TRBD2,TRBV4-3,TRBJ2-4,few,TGCGCCAGCAGCCACCTAGCGGGGGGGCAGAAAAACATTCAGTACTTC,CASSHLAGGQKNIQYF
-,TRBV4-2,TRBJ1-6,few,TGTGCCAGCAGCCAAGATTTTGGGGGGTTCCTCCACTTT,CASSQDFGGFLHF
-,TRBV4-3,TRBJ2-1,few,TGCGCCAGCAGCCAAGAGTCAGAAGACTACAATGAGCAGTTCTTC,CASSQESEDYNEQFF
-,TRBV20-1,TRBJ2-5,-,TGCAGTGCTAGAGGATCGGCTAGCTCTGGGGAGACCCAGTACTTC,CSARGSASSGETQYF
TRBD1,TRBV12-3/TRBV12-4,TRBJ1-2,few,TGTGCCAGCAGACTCGGACAGGTAGATTCCTATGGCTACACCTTC,CASRLGQVDSYGYTF
TRBD2,TRBV20-1,TRBJ2-3,once,TGCAGTGCTAGAGGTTTCCCTAGCGGGGGGAGCACAGATACGCAGTATTTT,CSARGFPSGGSTDTQYF
TRBD2,TRBV7-2,TRBJ2-7,-,TGTGCCAGCAGCCGATTCCCGGGACTAGCCTACGAGCAGTACTTC,CASSRFPGLAYEQYF
-,TRBV24-1,TRBJ2-2,-,TGTGCCACCAGTCATGGGGAACTGAACACCGGGGAGCTGTTTTTT,CATSHGELNTGELFF
TRBD1,TRBV24-1,TRBJ2-3,-,TGTGCCACCAGTGATCCGGGACAGGGAACGTATACGCAGTATTTT,CATSDPGQGTYTQYF
-,TRBV28,TRBJ1-6,-,TGTGCCAGCAGTTTCCGCCAGGGGAATTCACCCCTCCACTTT,CASSFRQGNSPLHF
-,TRBV5-1,TRBJ2-3,few,TGCGCCAGCAGCTTCGGGAGAGATACGCAGTATTTT,CASSFGRDTQYF
TRBD1,TRBV3-1,TRBJ1-5,-,TGTGCCAGCAGCCAAGGGTCAGGGGGCGATCAGCCCCAGCATTTT,CASSQGSGGDQPQHF
TRBD2,TRBV4-3,TRBJ2-1,few,TGCGCCAGCAGCCAACAAGGGACTAGCGGGGGACTTAGTAGGAATGAGCAGTTCTTC,CASSQQGTSGGLSRNEQFF
-,TRBV7-2,TRBJ1-5,-,TGTGCCAGCAGCTCGCAGAACAATCAGCCCCAGCATTTT,CASSSQNNQPQHF
TRBD1,TRBV6-1,TRBJ1-5,few,TGTGCCAGCAGTAAACCCGGACAGGGGAGTAGTCAGCCCCAGCATTTT,CASSKPGQGSSQPQHF
TRBD2,TRBV12-3/TRBV12-4,TRBJ2-3,-,TGTGCCAGCACTCAAGCGGGGGGGCGTTCGACGCAGTATTTT,CASTQAGGRSTQYF
-,TRBV15,TRBJ2-2,-,TGTGCCACCAGCAACGCCGGGGAGCTGTTTTTT,CATSNAGELFF
-,TRBV15,TRBJ1-1,few,TGTGCCACCGAGACCCTCGGCGGGGCTTTCTTT,CATETLGGAFF
-,TRBV5-1,TRBJ2-7,few,TGCGCCAGCAGCTTGTGGCCAGGGGTTTCCTACGAGCAGTACTTC,CASSLWPGVSYEQYF
-,TRBV5-1,TRBJ1-4,once,TGCGCCAGCAGAGGCGCGAGGGATCTAAGTGAAAAACTGTTTTTT,CASRGARDLSEKLFF
-,TRBV12-3/TRBV12-4,TRBJ1-4,-,TGTGCCAGCAGTACGACAGCAACTAATGAAAAACTGTTTTTT,CASSTTATNEKLFF
TRBD1,TRBV7-9,TRBJ2-7,few,TGTGCCAGCAGCTACATAAGACAGGGGATGGACGAGCAGTACTTC,CASSYIRQGMDEQYF
TRBD1,TRBV15,TRBJ2-2,-,TGTGCCACCAGCAGAGTTCAGGGGGCGTCGAGCACCGGGGAGCTGTTTTTT,CATSRVQGASSTGELFF
TRBD1,TRBV5-6,TRBJ2-5,-,TGTGCCAGCAGCCCACGACAGGGGGCCTGGGAGACCCAGTACTTC,CASSPRQGAWETQYF
-,TRBV9,TRBJ1-1,-,TGTGCCAGCAGCGTAGGGACTAGGGACACTGAAGCTTTCTTT,CASSVGTRDTEAFF
-,TRBV12-3/TRBV12-4,TRBJ2-1,many,TGTGCCAGCAGTGGAGGGACTCGGGGGCAGTTCTTC,CASSGGTRGQFF
-,TRBV5-1,TRBJ2-2,-,TGCGCCAGCAGCTTAGAACCAGCAGCGGGCACCGGGGAGCTGTTTTTT,CASSLEPAAGTGELFF
-,TRBV4-1,TRBJ1-5,few,TGCGCCAGCAGCCAAGGGGCTACCGGGGGCAATCAGCCCCAGCATTTT,CASSQGATGGNQPQHF
-,TRBV6-5,TRBJ1-2,few,TGTGCCAGCAGTTACGGGACGGACTATGGCTACACCTTC,CASSYGTDYGYTF
TRBD1,TRBV24-1,TRBJ1-5,few,TGTGCCACCAGTGATACAGGGGCCGATCAGCCCCAGCATTTT,CATSDTGADQPQHF
TRBD2,TRBV5-1,TRBJ2-3,few,TGCGCCAGCAGCGAGGGACTAGCGGGAGCCACAGATACGCAGTATTTT,CASSEGLAGATDTQYF
-,TRBV9,TRBJ2-2,-,TGTGCCAGCAGCACCGCCATGAACACCGGGGAGCTGTTTTTT,CASSTAMNTGELFF
-,TRBV29-1,TRBJ2-3,-,TGCAGCGTCTTCGGGATAGCCACAGATACGCAGTATTTT,CSVFGIATDTQYF
-,TRBV20-1,TRBJ2-6,-,TGCAGTGCTAGAGCCCAGGGCCCCAGCTCTGGGGCCAACGTCCTGACTTTC,CSARAQGPSSGANVLTF
-,TRBV5-1,TRBJ2-2,few,TGCGCCAGCAGCTTGACTCTAGTGGGAGCCGGGGAGCTGTTTTTT,CASSLTLVGAGELFF
-,TRBV29-1,TRBJ1-2,many,TGCAGCGTTGAAGATTTGGGGAGGAGTATCTGGGACTATGGCTACACCTTC,CSVEDLGRSIWDYGYTF
TRBD1,TRBV5-1,TRBJ1-1,once,TGCGCCAGCAGCAACCACGACAGGGGAACTGAAGCTTTCTTT,CASSNHDRGTEAFF
-,TRBV7-6,TRBJ2-7,many,TGTGCCAGCAGCCCCCTGGACGGCTCCTACGAGCAGTACTTC,CASSPLDGSYEQYF
TRBD1,TRBV28,TRBJ1-4,few,TGTGCCAGCAGTCCCGGGACAGGAGATGAAAAACTGTTTTTT,CASSPGTGDEKLFF
TRBD1,TRBV5-1,TRBJ2-1,-,TGCGCCAGCAGCACCGGACAGGGGCCGTACAATGAGCAGTTCTTC,CASSTGQGPYNEQFF
-,TRBV5-1,TRBJ2-2,few,TGCGCCAGCAGCTTGGCAAGCGACACCGGGGAGCTGTTTTTT,CASSLASDTGELFF
TRBD2,TRBV6-2/TRBV6-3,TRBJ2-7,-,TGTGCCAGCAGTTACGGTCCTAGCGGGAAGAGCTCCTACGAGCAGTACTTC,CASSYGPSGKSSYEQYF
-,TRBV5-1,TRBJ1-1,-,TGCGCCAGCAGCTTGGCGGACGGGAACACTGAAGCTTTCTTT,CASSLADGNTEAFF
TRBD2,TRBV5-5,TRBJ2-3,-,TGTGCCAGCAGCTTAGCGGGAGTAAAAGATACGCAGTATTTT,CASSLAGVKDTQYF
-,TRBV20-1,TRBJ1-5,few,TGCAGTGCTAGAGATCCAGGGGGCAATCAGCCCCAGCATTTT,CSARDPGGNQPQHF
-,TRBV12-3/TRBV12-4,TRBJ2-4,-,TGTGCCAGCACCCGAGGCAGGGAAGGGATTCAGTACTTC,CASTRGREGIQYF
TRBD1,TRBV12-3/TRBV12-4,TRBJ2-1,many,TGTGCCAGCAGTTTTAGACAGGGGTACAATGAGCAGTTCTTC,CASSFRQGYNEQFF
TRBD1,TRBV9,TRBJ2-1,many,TGTGCCAGCAGCTTTAGGACAGGGTCTAACGAGCAGTTCTTC,CASSFRTGSNEQFF
TRBD1,TRBV24-1,TRBJ2-7,-,TGTGCCACCAGTGATACAACCACGGGACAGATATACGAGCAGTACTTC,CATSDTTTGQIYEQYF
-,TRBV20-1,TRBJ2-7,few,TGCAGTGCTAGAGATTTTAGGGCAGCGGCTTACGAGCAGTACTTC,CSARDFRAAAYEQYF
-,TRBV2,TRBJ1-5,few,TGTGCCAGCAGGCGAGATCAGCCCCAGCATTTT,CASRRDQPQHF